The rows below give T cell receptor beta chains drawn from one sample of a study of CD8 T cells in Susac syndrome. TCRdb re-called the immunoSEQ multiplex PCR reads with MiXCR, one entry per CDR3 protein. Of around 170,000 distinct CDR3 sequences listed, 90% to 97% are singletons. The sequenced sample consisted of CD4+ T cells from PBMCs. The receptors come from a human donor with Susac syndrome. Both conserved end residues are part of each CDR3. Each record gives: CDR3 protein, CDR3 DNA, D gene, V gene, J gene, clone size. D genes are given only for firm matches. Clone size is not always given. Where it is, it says once, few, many or a class for expanded clones.

cdr3_aa: CAIRTDRGSYEQYF; cdr3_nt: TGTGCCATCAGGACGGACAGGGGTTCCTACGAGCAGTACTTC; d_call: TRBD1; v_call: TRBV10-3; j_call: TRBJ2-7; clone_size: NA
cdr3_aa: CASRGGSQPQHF; cdr3_nt: TGTGCCAGTAGAGGGGGTAGTCAGCCCCAGCATTTT; d_call: NA; v_call: TRBV19; j_call: TRBJ1-5; clone_size: once
cdr3_aa: CASSLQGPKNIQYF; cdr3_nt: TGTGCCAGTAGTCTACAGGGACCCAAAAACATTCAGTACTTC; d_call: NA; v_call: TRBV19; j_call: TRBJ2-4; clone_size: NA
cdr3_aa: CASSLIRNTEAFF; cdr3_nt: TGTGCCAGCAGTTTAATCAGGAACACTGAAGCTTTCTTT; d_call: NA; v_call: TRBV12-3/TRBV12-4; j_call: TRBJ1-1; clone_size: few
cdr3_aa: CASRSPGGWGYTF; cdr3_nt: TGTGCCAGCAGGTCCCCAGGGGGGTGGGGCTACACCTTC; d_call: TRBD1; v_call: TRBV7-8; j_call: TRBJ1-2; clone_size: NA
cdr3_aa: CASSQLAGGPRVTGELFF; cdr3_nt: TGCGCCAGCAGCCAATTAGCGGGGGGGCCCCGTGTCACCGGGGAGCTGTTTTTT; d_call: TRBD2; v_call: TRBV4-1; j_call: TRBJ2-2; clone_size: NA
cdr3_aa: CASSLPTGDNEQFF; cdr3_nt: TGTGCCAGCAGCCTACCGACAGGGGACAATGAGCAGTTCTTC; d_call: TRBD1; v_call: TRBV28; j_call: TRBJ2-1; clone_size: NA
cdr3_aa: CSAKYSQSTDTQYF; cdr3_nt: TGCAGTGCCAAATATTCCCAAAGCACAGATACGCAGTATTTT; d_call: NA; v_call: TRBV20-1; j_call: TRBJ2-3; clone_size: once
cdr3_aa: CSASVGSSGYQETQYF; cdr3_nt: TGCAGTGCTAGCGTAGGGTCTAGCGGATACCAAGAGACCCAGTACTTC; d_call: TRBD2; v_call: TRBV20-1; j_call: TRBJ2-5; clone_size: NA
cdr3_aa: CASSFPLTGTGAEEQYF; cdr3_nt: TGCGCCAGCAGCTTCCCATTGACCGGGACAGGGGCGGAGGAGCAGTACTTC; d_call: TRBD1; v_call: TRBV5-1; j_call: TRBJ2-7; clone_size: NA
cdr3_aa: CAIGGETGNTIYF; cdr3_nt: TGTGCCATCGGGGGGGAAACCGGAAACACCATATATTTT; d_call: NA; v_call: TRBV10-3; j_call: TRBJ1-3; clone_size: NA
cdr3_aa: CSANDRVSSGAGGVYEQYF; cdr3_nt: TGCAGCGCAAACGACAGGGTTTCCTCGGGGGCCGGAGGGGTGTACGAGCAGTACTTC; d_call: NA; v_call: TRBV29-1; j_call: TRBJ2-7; clone_size: NA
cdr3_aa: CAWMAGAGGNQPQHF; cdr3_nt: TGTGCCTGGATGGCCGGGGCCGGGGGCAATCAGCCCCAGCATTTT; d_call: NA; v_call: TRBV30; j_call: TRBJ1-5; clone_size: NA
cdr3_aa: CASSQVGAGETQYF; cdr3_nt: TGTGCCAGCAGCCAAGTTGGGGCGGGGGAGACCCAGTACTTC; d_call: NA; v_call: TRBV3-1; j_call: TRBJ2-5; clone_size: few
cdr3_aa: CASSPLRGANVLTF; cdr3_nt: TGTGCCAGCAGTCCCCTGAGGGGGGCCAACGTCCTGACTTTC; d_call: NA; v_call: TRBV12-3/TRBV12-4; j_call: TRBJ2-6; clone_size: NA
cdr3_aa: CSVKSTGELFF; cdr3_nt: TGCAGCGTTAAGTCGACCGGGGAGCTGTTTTTT; d_call: NA; v_call: TRBV29-1; j_call: TRBJ2-2; clone_size: NA
cdr3_aa: CASSLSGFVDTQYF; cdr3_nt: TGTGCCAGCAGCCTTAGTGGGTTCGTAGATACGCAGTATTTT; d_call: NA; v_call: TRBV7-3; j_call: TRBJ2-3; clone_size: NA
cdr3_aa: CASSSSGTAYNEQFF; cdr3_nt: TGTGCCAGCAGCTCCTCCGGGACAGCCTACAATGAGCAGTTCTTC; d_call: TRBD1; v_call: TRBV11-2; j_call: TRBJ2-1; clone_size: NA
cdr3_aa: CASSVGGVGAPLHF; cdr3_nt: TGTGCCAGCAGCGTAGGGGGGGTAGGGGCACCCCTCCACTTT; d_call: NA; v_call: TRBV9; j_call: TRBJ1-6; clone_size: NA
cdr3_aa: CSARDASGGPAGQYF; cdr3_nt: TGCAGTGCTAGAGATGCGTCGGGGGGGCCGGCGGGGCAGTACTTC; d_call: TRBD2; v_call: TRBV20-1; j_call: TRBJ2-7; clone_size: NA
cdr3_aa: CASNPDVQGLRYTF; cdr3_nt: TGTGCCAGCAACCCGGACGTCCAGGGCTTGCGCTACACCTTC; d_call: NA; v_call: TRBV5-4; j_call: TRBJ1-2; clone_size: NA
cdr3_aa: CASMAWIGGTEAFF; cdr3_nt: TGTGCCAGCATGGCATGGATCGGGGGAACTGAAGCTTTCTTT; d_call: NA; v_call: TRBV6-2/TRBV6-3; j_call: TRBJ1-1; clone_size: NA
cdr3_aa: CASRQGLPLETQYF; cdr3_nt: TGTGCCAGCCGACAGGGTTTACCCCTAGAGACCCAGTACTTC; d_call: TRBD1; v_call: TRBV25-1; j_call: TRBJ2-5; clone_size: NA
cdr3_aa: CSAPGTGGRYEQYF; cdr3_nt: TGCAGTGCTCCCGGGACAGGGGGCCGTTACGAGCAGTACTTC; d_call: TRBD1; v_call: TRBV20-1; j_call: TRBJ2-7; clone_size: once
cdr3_aa: CAWSVRLEAFF; cdr3_nt: TGTGCCTGGAGTGTTCGGCTAGAAGCTTTCTTT; d_call: NA; v_call: TRBV30; j_call: TRBJ1-1; clone_size: once
cdr3_aa: CASRQRSGGIQYF; cdr3_nt: TGTGCCAGCAGACAGCGGTCCGGGGGCATTCAGTACTTC; d_call: NA; v_call: TRBV6-5; j_call: TRBJ2-4; clone_size: NA
cdr3_aa: CASRGTAANSPLHF; cdr3_nt: TGTGCCAGCAGGGGGACAGCAGCTAATTCACCCCTCCACTTT; d_call: TRBD1; v_call: TRBV12-3/TRBV12-4; j_call: TRBJ1-6; clone_size: NA
cdr3_aa: CSARGRGRETQYF; cdr3_nt: TGCAGTGCTAGAGGGAGGGGCCGGGAGACCCAGTACTTC; d_call: NA; v_call: TRBV20-1; j_call: TRBJ2-5; clone_size: NA
cdr3_aa: CASSRGGGMAEAFF; cdr3_nt: TGTGCCAGCAGCCGAGGGGGGGGAATGGCTGAAGCTTTCTTT; d_call: NA; v_call: TRBV3-1; j_call: TRBJ1-1; clone_size: NA
cdr3_aa: CASSYMGMGSNQPQHF; cdr3_nt: TGTGCCAGCAGTTATATGGGGATGGGTAGCAATCAGCCCCAGCATTTT; d_call: NA; v_call: TRBV6-6; j_call: TRBJ1-5; clone_size: NA
cdr3_aa: CASSVDEGNTEAFF; cdr3_nt: TGTGCCAGCAGCGTAGATGAGGGGAACACTGAAGCTTTCTTT; d_call: NA; v_call: TRBV9; j_call: TRBJ1-1; clone_size: NA
cdr3_aa: CASSFRTEGYEQYF; cdr3_nt: TGTGCCAGCAGTTTCCGCACCGAGGGCTACGAGCAGTACTTC; d_call: NA; v_call: TRBV28; j_call: TRBJ2-7; clone_size: NA
cdr3_aa: CASSFRTGGGTGELFF; cdr3_nt: TGTGCCAGCAGTTTCCGGACAGGGGGAGGCACCGGGGAGCTGTTTTTT; d_call: TRBD1; v_call: TRBV3-1; j_call: TRBJ2-2; clone_size: NA
cdr3_aa: CAWSSDSRAFNSPLHF; cdr3_nt: TGTGCCTGGAGTTCGGACTCAAGGGCATTTAATTCACCCCTCCACTTT; d_call: NA; v_call: TRBV30; j_call: TRBJ1-6; clone_size: NA
cdr3_aa: CASSSRTGGDNQPQHF; cdr3_nt: TGTGCCAGCAGCTCCCGGACAGGGGGCGACAATCAGCCCCAGCATTTT; d_call: TRBD1; v_call: TRBV7-2; j_call: TRBJ1-5; clone_size: NA
cdr3_aa: CAIAGGSADTQYF; cdr3_nt: TGTGCCATCGCGGGGGGCAGCGCAGATACGCAGTATTTT; d_call: TRBD2; v_call: TRBV10-3; j_call: TRBJ2-3; clone_size: NA
cdr3_aa: CASIPSQGRQTQYF; cdr3_nt: TGTGCCAGCATTCCGTCACAGGGACGGCAGACCCAGTACTTC; d_call: NA; v_call: TRBV2; j_call: TRBJ2-5; clone_size: once
cdr3_aa: CSAAKSSGTDTQYF; cdr3_nt: TGCAGCGCGGCTAAAAGCTCGGGCACAGATACGCAGTATTTT; d_call: NA; v_call: TRBV29-1; j_call: TRBJ2-3; clone_size: NA
cdr3_aa: CATSGRAPSNTGELFF; cdr3_nt: TGTGCCACCAGTGGTAGGGCTCCTTCGAACACCGGGGAGCTGTTTTTT; d_call: NA; v_call: TRBV24-1; j_call: TRBJ2-2; clone_size: NA
cdr3_aa: CASSRLMYQETQYF; cdr3_nt: TGTGCCAGCAGTCGCCTCATGTACCAAGAGACCCAGTACTTC; d_call: NA; v_call: TRBV3-1; j_call: TRBJ2-5; clone_size: NA
cdr3_aa: CASSRTGDNSPLHF; cdr3_nt: TGTGCCAGTAGTCGCACAGGTGATAATTCACCCCTCCACTTT; d_call: NA; v_call: TRBV19; j_call: TRBJ1-6; clone_size: NA
cdr3_aa: CASSPSGGGYEQYF; cdr3_nt: TGTGCCAGCTCACCCTCAGGGGGAGGCTACGAGCAGTACTTC; d_call: NA; v_call: TRBV18; j_call: TRBJ2-7; clone_size: once
cdr3_aa: CAHASTDTQYF; cdr3_nt: TGTGCCCACGCCTCCACAGATACGCAGTATTTT; d_call: NA; v_call: TRBV10-3; j_call: TRBJ2-3; clone_size: once
cdr3_aa: CAWSRQGSNQPQHF; cdr3_nt: TGTGCCTGGAGTCGTCAGGGTAGCAATCAGCCCCAGCATTTT; d_call: NA; v_call: TRBV30; j_call: TRBJ1-5; clone_size: NA
cdr3_aa: CASSELRNIQYF; cdr3_nt: TGTGCCAGCAGTGAACTACGGAACATTCAGTACTTC; d_call: NA; v_call: TRBV25-1; j_call: TRBJ2-4; clone_size: NA
cdr3_aa: CSARSRQGTTEAFF; cdr3_nt: TGCAGTGCTAGGAGTCGACAGGGAACCACTGAAGCTTTCTTT; d_call: TRBD1; v_call: TRBV20-1; j_call: TRBJ1-1; clone_size: NA
cdr3_aa: CASSQTGETQYF; cdr3_nt: TGCGCCAGCAGCCAGACAGGGGAGACCCAGTACTTC; d_call: TRBD1; v_call: TRBV5-1; j_call: TRBJ2-5; clone_size: NA
cdr3_aa: CASSARADEQYF; cdr3_nt: TGTGCCAGCAGCGCCCGAGCGGACGAGCAGTACTTC; d_call: NA; v_call: TRBV9; j_call: TRBJ2-7; clone_size: once
cdr3_aa: CASSSTLAIYTDTQYF; cdr3_nt: TGTGCCAGCAGTTCCACACTAGCGATTTATACAGATACGCAGTATTTT; d_call: TRBD2; v_call: TRBV12-3/TRBV12-4; j_call: TRBJ2-3; clone_size: NA